This is a list of T cell receptor beta chains from one sample in a study of T cell responses to AZD1222 COVID-19 vaccine. Method: immunoSEQ multiplex PCR; TCRdb's copy keeps in-frame clones and lacks some. The data show 150,000 to 200,000 clones, 85% to 90% seen once. Sequencing was performed on peripheral blood, taken 28 days after the second dose of the MenACWY control vaccine. The receptors originated from an adult who received the MenACWY meningococcal vaccine as a control. Each CDR3 is given with its conserved first and last residue. The order of the fields is V gene, D gene, clone size, CDR3 length, J gene, CDR3 DNA, CDR3 protein. The D gene is left open where the match is weak. A clone size is listed for some rows: how often the clone was seen (once, few, many), or a class if it is expanded.

v_call: TRBV29-1
d_call: -
clone_size: -
cdr3_length: 12
j_call: TRBJ1-5
cdr3_nt: TGCAGCGCTCTCCTTAGCAATCAGCCCCAGCATTTT
cdr3_aa: CSALLSNQPQHF

v_call: TRBV27
d_call: -
clone_size: once
cdr3_length: 16
j_call: TRBJ1-2
cdr3_nt: TGTGCCAGCAGTTTATCGAATCCCAGGGTGGGCTATGGCTACACCTTC
cdr3_aa: CASSLSNPRVGYGYTF

v_call: TRBV4-1
d_call: TRBD2
clone_size: -
cdr3_length: 15
j_call: TRBJ2-1
cdr3_nt: TGCGCCAGCAGCCAACTAGCGGGAGTAAACAATGAGCAGTTCTTC
cdr3_aa: CASSQLAGVNNEQFF

v_call: TRBV30
d_call: -
clone_size: -
cdr3_length: 9
j_call: TRBJ1-1
cdr3_nt: TGTGCCTGGAGTAAATCGGGACCCTTT
cdr3_aa: CAWSKSGPF

v_call: TRBV7-2
d_call: TRBD1
clone_size: -
cdr3_length: 16
j_call: TRBJ1-5
cdr3_nt: TGTGCCAGCAGCTTAATAGGGGGCCGGAGCAATCAGCCCCAGCATTTT
cdr3_aa: CASSLIGGRSNQPQHF

v_call: TRBV6-1
d_call: -
clone_size: -
cdr3_length: 18
j_call: TRBJ2-7
cdr3_nt: TGTGCCAGCAGTGAAGAAAGATCGGGAACCGTCAGCTCCTACGAGCAGTACTTC
cdr3_aa: CASSEERSGTVSSYEQYF

v_call: TRBV3-1/TRBV3-2
d_call: -
clone_size: -
cdr3_length: 17
j_call: TRBJ2-7
cdr3_nt: TGTGCCAGCAGCCAAGTTTGGACTCGACTGAGCTCCTACGAGCAGTACTTC
cdr3_aa: CASSQVWTRLSSYEQYF

v_call: TRBV9
d_call: -
clone_size: -
cdr3_length: 18
j_call: TRBJ2-6
cdr3_nt: TGTGCCAGCAGCGTTACAGGTTCCGTTTCCTCTGGGGCCAACGTCCTGACTTTC
cdr3_aa: CASSVTGSVSSGANVLTF

v_call: TRBV28
d_call: -
clone_size: -
cdr3_length: 15
j_call: TRBJ2-1
cdr3_nt: TGTGCCAGCAGCCGCGCGGGAACCTCCTACAATGAGCAGTTCTTC
cdr3_aa: CASSRAGTSYNEQFF

v_call: TRBV28
d_call: -
clone_size: -
cdr3_length: 14
j_call: TRBJ1-4
cdr3_nt: TGTGCCAGCAGTTTAAGGGGAGGTAATGAAAAACTGTTTTTT
cdr3_aa: CASSLRGGNEKLFF

v_call: TRBV19
d_call: TRBD1
clone_size: -
cdr3_length: 15
j_call: TRBJ1-2
cdr3_nt: TGTGCCAGTAGTATCCGACCGGACAGGGGCTATGGCTACACCTTC
cdr3_aa: CASSIRPDRGYGYTF

v_call: TRBV5-6
d_call: -
clone_size: -
cdr3_length: 11
j_call: TRBJ2-5
cdr3_nt: TGTGCCAGCAGCTACCAAGAGACCCAGTACTTC
cdr3_aa: CASSYQETQYF

v_call: TRBV23-1
d_call: -
clone_size: -
cdr3_length: 16
j_call: TRBJ1-2
cdr3_nt: TGCGCCAGCAGTGAACTTGACAGGACCGGCGGCTATGGCTACACCTTC
cdr3_aa: CASSELDRTGGYGYTF

v_call: TRBV9
d_call: -
clone_size: once
cdr3_length: 14
j_call: TRBJ1-3
cdr3_nt: TGTGCCAGCAGCCCACCCTCGCCGGGAAACACCATATATTTT
cdr3_aa: CASSPPSPGNTIYF

v_call: TRBV6-2/TRBV6-3
d_call: -
clone_size: -
cdr3_length: 18
j_call: TRBJ1-5
cdr3_nt: TGTGCCAGCAGTTCTTCACTTCCTTCAGTCCTTAGCAATCAGCCCCAGCATTTT
cdr3_aa: CASSSSLPSVLSNQPQHF

v_call: TRBV3-1/TRBV3-2
d_call: -
clone_size: once
cdr3_length: 14
j_call: TRBJ2-7
cdr3_nt: TGTGCCAGCAGCCTCTCGCCGGTCTCCTACGAGCAGTACTTC
cdr3_aa: CASSLSPVSYEQYF

v_call: TRBV29-1
d_call: -
clone_size: -
cdr3_length: 13
j_call: TRBJ1-1
cdr3_nt: TGCAGCACGATGGACGGAATGAACACTGAAGCTTTCTTT
cdr3_aa: CSTMDGMNTEAFF

v_call: TRBV12-2
d_call: -
clone_size: -
cdr3_length: 14
j_call: TRBJ1-2
cdr3_nt: TGTGCAAGTCGCCCTCCGGGACAGCACTATGGCTACACCTTC
cdr3_aa: CASRPPGQHYGYTF

v_call: TRBV5-6
d_call: -
clone_size: -
cdr3_length: 13
j_call: TRBJ1-2
cdr3_nt: TGTGCCAGCAGCTTGGGACAGAACTATGGCTACACCTTC
cdr3_aa: CASSLGQNYGYTF

v_call: TRBV5-6
d_call: -
clone_size: -
cdr3_length: 13
j_call: TRBJ2-5
cdr3_nt: TGTGCCAGCAGCTCAGACAGACAAGAGACCCAGTACTTC
cdr3_aa: CASSSDRQETQYF

v_call: TRBV5-6
d_call: -
clone_size: few
cdr3_length: 13
j_call: TRBJ1-3
cdr3_nt: TGTGCCAGCAGCTTGGCCCGACGGGGGACCATATATTTT
cdr3_aa: CASSLARRGTIYF

v_call: TRBV27
d_call: -
clone_size: once
cdr3_length: 14
j_call: TRBJ2-7
cdr3_nt: TGTGCCAGCAGTCTCCGTCCAGGGGCGAGGGAGCAGTACTTC
cdr3_aa: CASSLRPGAREQYF

v_call: TRBV14
d_call: TRBD1
clone_size: -
cdr3_length: 15
j_call: TRBJ2-7
cdr3_nt: TGTGCCAGCAGCCAAGCCGGGACAGGTTCCTACGAGCAGTACTTC
cdr3_aa: CASSQAGTGSYEQYF

v_call: TRBV11-3
d_call: -
clone_size: once
cdr3_length: 17
j_call: TRBJ2-6
cdr3_nt: TGTGCCAGCAGCCCGAGGAGCGGGACAACTGGGGCCAACGTCCTGACTTTC
cdr3_aa: CASSPRSGTTGANVLTF

v_call: TRBV7-2
d_call: TRBD1
clone_size: -
cdr3_length: 17
j_call: TRBJ2-4
cdr3_nt: TGTGCCAGCAGCCCCCGAGGGACAGCCCTAGCCAAAAACATTCAGTACTTC
cdr3_aa: CASSPRGTALAKNIQYF

v_call: TRBV27
d_call: -
clone_size: -
cdr3_length: 13
j_call: TRBJ2-3
cdr3_nt: TGTGCCGCCTCAGGAGATAACACAGATACGCAGTATTTT
cdr3_aa: CAASGDNTDTQYF

v_call: TRBV7-9
d_call: TRBD1
clone_size: -
cdr3_length: 14
j_call: TRBJ2-5
cdr3_nt: TGTGCCAGCAGCTTGGACAGGGGAGGGGAGACCCAGTACTTC
cdr3_aa: CASSLDRGGETQYF

v_call: TRBV19
d_call: TRBD2
clone_size: -
cdr3_length: 15
j_call: TRBJ2-3
cdr3_nt: TGTGCCAGTAGCCGGACTAGTTTTGAAACAGATACGCAGTATTTT
cdr3_aa: CASSRTSFETDTQYF

v_call: TRBV5-4
d_call: -
clone_size: -
cdr3_length: 15
j_call: TRBJ1-1
cdr3_nt: TGTGCCAGCAGCTTGGTGACGGATATGAACACTGAAGCTTTCTTT
cdr3_aa: CASSLVTDMNTEAFF

v_call: TRBV9
d_call: TRBD2
clone_size: -
cdr3_length: 14
j_call: TRBJ2-7
cdr3_nt: TGTGCCAGCAGTGCCATGACTAGCTCCCACGAGCAGTACTTC
cdr3_aa: CASSAMTSSHEQYF

v_call: TRBV3-1/TRBV3-2
d_call: -
clone_size: once
cdr3_length: 14
j_call: TRBJ1-2
cdr3_nt: TGTGCCAGCAGCCAAGATTGGGGTAACTATGGCTACACCTTC
cdr3_aa: CASSQDWGNYGYTF

v_call: TRBV7-8
d_call: TRBD2
clone_size: once
cdr3_length: 15
j_call: TRBJ2-3
cdr3_nt: TGTGCCAGCAGCTTGATACTAGCGGGGGGGGATACGCAGTATTTT
cdr3_aa: CASSLILAGGDTQYF

v_call: TRBV7-2
d_call: -
clone_size: -
cdr3_length: 16
j_call: TRBJ1-6
cdr3_nt: TGTGCCAGCAGCTTACAATCTGGGTTAGATAATTCACCCCTCCACTTT
cdr3_aa: CASSLQSGLDNSPLHF

v_call: TRBV11-2
d_call: -
clone_size: -
cdr3_length: 14
j_call: TRBJ2-7
cdr3_nt: TGTGCCAGCAGCTTAGAGAGGGGTCCCTACGAGCAGTACTTC
cdr3_aa: CASSLERGPYEQYF

v_call: TRBV5-5
d_call: TRBD2
clone_size: -
cdr3_length: 17
j_call: TRBJ2-3
cdr3_nt: TGTGCCAGCAGAGCGTCCTGGACTAGCGGATTCACAGATACGCAGTATTTT
cdr3_aa: CASRASWTSGFTDTQYF

v_call: TRBV4-2
d_call: -
clone_size: -
cdr3_length: 14
j_call: TRBJ1-1
cdr3_nt: TGTGCCAGCAGCCAAGAGAATTGGAACACTGAAGCTTTCTTT
cdr3_aa: CASSQENWNTEAFF

v_call: TRBV7-2
d_call: TRBD2
clone_size: -
cdr3_length: 19
j_call: TRBJ2-7
cdr3_nt: TGTGCCAGCAGCTTAACCGGACTAGCGGGAATCCACCAGTCCTACGAGCAGTACTTC
cdr3_aa: CASSLTGLAGIHQSYEQYF

v_call: TRBV3-1/TRBV3-2
d_call: -
clone_size: -
cdr3_length: 15
j_call: TRBJ2-6
cdr3_nt: TGTGCCAGCAGCCAATTACGCTCTGGGGCCAACGTCCTGACTTTC
cdr3_aa: CASSQLRSGANVLTF

v_call: TRBV10-1
d_call: -
clone_size: -
cdr3_length: 15
j_call: TRBJ2-7
cdr3_nt: TGCGCCAGCAGTGAGTCGGAATGGGGGAGCAACGAGCAGTACTTC
cdr3_aa: CASSESEWGSNEQYF

v_call: TRBV10-3
d_call: -
clone_size: -
cdr3_length: 13
j_call: TRBJ1-1
cdr3_nt: TGTGCCATCAGTGAGGGGCCCCACACTGAAGCTTTCTTT
cdr3_aa: CAISEGPHTEAFF

v_call: TRBV27
d_call: -
clone_size: -
cdr3_length: 14
j_call: TRBJ2-7
cdr3_nt: TGTGCCAGTTCCTTCCGGGACCGTACCTACGAGCAGTACTTC
cdr3_aa: CASSFRDRTYEQYF

v_call: TRBV3-1/TRBV3-2
d_call: TRBD1
clone_size: -
cdr3_length: 16
j_call: TRBJ1-2
cdr3_nt: TGTGCCAGCAGCCAAGAAATCGGGACAGGGTCCTATGGCTACACCTTC
cdr3_aa: CASSQEIGTGSYGYTF

v_call: TRBV2
d_call: TRBD2
clone_size: -
cdr3_length: 16
j_call: TRBJ2-1
cdr3_nt: TGTGCCAGCAGCGAAGGGACTAGCGGGAGTAAGTATGAGCAGTTCTTC
cdr3_aa: CASSEGTSGSKYEQFF

v_call: TRBV19
d_call: -
clone_size: -
cdr3_length: 15
j_call: TRBJ1-5
cdr3_nt: TGTGCCAGTAGTATATTCCCTGGAGGTGTTCAGCCCCAGCATTTT
cdr3_aa: CASSIFPGGVQPQHF

v_call: TRBV7-8
d_call: -
clone_size: few
cdr3_length: 15
j_call: TRBJ1-4
cdr3_nt: TGTGCCAGCAGCTCCTTTCGGTCAACTAATGAAAAACTGTTTTTT
cdr3_aa: CASSSFRSTNEKLFF

v_call: TRBV18
d_call: TRBD2
clone_size: -
cdr3_length: 15
j_call: TRBJ2-7
cdr3_nt: TGTGCCAGCTCACCTGGCGGGAGGGCGACCTACGAGCAGTACTTC
cdr3_aa: CASSPGGRATYEQYF

v_call: TRBV29-1
d_call: -
clone_size: -
cdr3_length: 12
j_call: TRBJ1-1
cdr3_nt: TGCAGCGTTGAAGATGATCTTTCTGAAGCTTTCTTT
cdr3_aa: CSVEDDLSEAFF

v_call: TRBV28
d_call: -
clone_size: -
cdr3_length: 14
j_call: TRBJ1-1
cdr3_nt: TGTGCCAGCAGGCCGGGGGGAACGTACACTGAAGCTTTCTTT
cdr3_aa: CASRPGGTYTEAFF

v_call: TRBV2
d_call: TRBD1
clone_size: -
cdr3_length: 13
j_call: TRBJ1-4
cdr3_nt: TGTGCCAGCAGATCCGGGACAGGCGAAAAACTGTTTTTT
cdr3_aa: CASRSGTGEKLFF

v_call: TRBV28
d_call: -
clone_size: -
cdr3_length: 16
j_call: TRBJ1-1
cdr3_nt: TGTGCCAGCAGTATAGGGTTACAGCGAATGAACACTGAAGCTTTCTTT
cdr3_aa: CASSIGLQRMNTEAFF

v_call: TRBV7-2
d_call: TRBD1
clone_size: -
cdr3_length: 13
j_call: TRBJ2-5
cdr3_nt: TGTGCCAGCAGCTTGGGACAGTTAGAGACCCAGTACTTC
cdr3_aa: CASSLGQLETQYF

v_call: TRBV25-1
d_call: TRBD1
clone_size: -
cdr3_length: 17
j_call: TRBJ1-1
cdr3_nt: TGTGCCAGCAGTGAATCCCTGAGCCTTTCAGGGGGCACTGAAGCTTTCTTT
cdr3_aa: CASSESLSLSGGTEAFF

v_call: TRBV30
d_call: -
clone_size: -
cdr3_length: 18
j_call: TRBJ2-6
cdr3_nt: TGTGCCTGGAGTGTGGTCAGGGGATTCGTGCCTGGGGCCAACGTCCTGACTTTC
cdr3_aa: CAWSVVRGFVPGANVLTF

v_call: TRBV7-8
d_call: TRBD1
clone_size: -
cdr3_length: 15
j_call: TRBJ1-5
cdr3_nt: TGTGCCAGCAGCAGTAGAACAGGGGGCGATCAGCCCCAGCATTTT
cdr3_aa: CASSSRTGGDQPQHF

v_call: TRBV4-3
d_call: TRBD2
clone_size: -
cdr3_length: 20
j_call: TRBJ2-7
cdr3_nt: TGCGCCAGCAGCCAAGACGCGCCCAGTAGCGGGAGGGCAGGCCTCTACGAGCAGTACTTC
cdr3_aa: CASSQDAPSSGRAGLYEQYF

v_call: TRBV6-2/TRBV6-3
d_call: -
clone_size: -
cdr3_length: 11
j_call: TRBJ1-1
cdr3_nt: TGTGCCAGCAGTTACTACGCTGAAGCTTTCTTT
cdr3_aa: CASSYYAEAFF

v_call: TRBV4-2
d_call: TRBD2
clone_size: -
cdr3_length: 15
j_call: TRBJ2-1
cdr3_nt: TGTGCCAGCAGCACCACACTGGCGGGGGGCAATGAGCAGTTCTTC
cdr3_aa: CASSTTLAGGNEQFF

v_call: TRBV7-8
d_call: TRBD1
clone_size: few
cdr3_length: 15
j_call: TRBJ2-7
cdr3_nt: TGTGCCAGCAGCTTAGGCGTGGGACAGGGAAACGAGCAGTACTTC
cdr3_aa: CASSLGVGQGNEQYF

v_call: TRBV3-1/TRBV3-2
d_call: -
clone_size: -
cdr3_length: 14
j_call: TRBJ2-7
cdr3_nt: TGTGCCAGCACCTCAGAGGGCAAAACCTACGAGCAGTACTTC
cdr3_aa: CASTSEGKTYEQYF